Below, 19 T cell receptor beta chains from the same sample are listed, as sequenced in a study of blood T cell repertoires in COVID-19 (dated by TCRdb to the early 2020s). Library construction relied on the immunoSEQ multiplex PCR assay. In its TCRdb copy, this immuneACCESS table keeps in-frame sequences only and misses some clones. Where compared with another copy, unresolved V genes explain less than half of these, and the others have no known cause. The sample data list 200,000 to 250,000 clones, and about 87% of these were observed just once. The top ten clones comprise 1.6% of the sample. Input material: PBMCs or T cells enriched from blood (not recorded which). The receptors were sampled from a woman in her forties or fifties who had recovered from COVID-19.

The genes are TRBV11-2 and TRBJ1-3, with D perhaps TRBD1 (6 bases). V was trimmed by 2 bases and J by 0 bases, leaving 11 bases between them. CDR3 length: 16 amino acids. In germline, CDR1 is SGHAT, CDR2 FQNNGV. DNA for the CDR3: TGTGCCAGCAGCTTAACGGGGGGCGCCTCTGGAAACACCATATATTTT. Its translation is CASSLTGGASGNTIYF.

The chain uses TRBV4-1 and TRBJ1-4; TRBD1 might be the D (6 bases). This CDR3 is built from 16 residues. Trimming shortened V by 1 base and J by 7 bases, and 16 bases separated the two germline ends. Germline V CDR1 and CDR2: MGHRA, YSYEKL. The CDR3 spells CASSQGGRGTGEKLFF. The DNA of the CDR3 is TGCGCCAGCAGCCAAGGAGGGAGGGGGACGGGTGAAAAACTGTTTTTT.

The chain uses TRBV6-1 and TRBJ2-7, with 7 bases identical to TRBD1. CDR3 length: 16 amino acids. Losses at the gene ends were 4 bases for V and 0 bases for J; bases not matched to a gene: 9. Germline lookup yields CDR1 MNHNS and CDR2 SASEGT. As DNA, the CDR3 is TGTGCCAGCAGTGCTCGACAGGGCAGTGTCTCCTACGAGCAGTACTTC. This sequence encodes CASSARQGSVSYEQYF.

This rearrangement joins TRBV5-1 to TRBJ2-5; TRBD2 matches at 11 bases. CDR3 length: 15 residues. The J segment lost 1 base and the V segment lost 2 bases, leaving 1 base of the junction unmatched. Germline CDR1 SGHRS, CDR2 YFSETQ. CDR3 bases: TGCGCCAGCAGCTTTACTAGCGGGAGCCAAGAGACCCAGTACTTC. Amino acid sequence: CASSFTSGSQETQYF. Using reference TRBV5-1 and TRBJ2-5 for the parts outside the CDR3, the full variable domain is KAGVTQTPRYLIKTRGQQVTLSCSPISGHRSVSWYQQTPGQGLQFLFEYFSETQRNKGNFPGRFSGRQFSNSRSEMNVSTLELGDSALYLCASSFTSGSQETQYFGPGTRLLVL.

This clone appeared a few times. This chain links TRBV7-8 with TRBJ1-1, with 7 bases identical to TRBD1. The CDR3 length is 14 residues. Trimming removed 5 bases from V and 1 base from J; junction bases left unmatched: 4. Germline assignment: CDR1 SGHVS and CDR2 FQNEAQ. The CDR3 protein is CASSPQGGNTEAFF. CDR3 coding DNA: TGTGCCAGCAGCCCCCAGGGGGGGAACACTGAAGCTTTCTTT.

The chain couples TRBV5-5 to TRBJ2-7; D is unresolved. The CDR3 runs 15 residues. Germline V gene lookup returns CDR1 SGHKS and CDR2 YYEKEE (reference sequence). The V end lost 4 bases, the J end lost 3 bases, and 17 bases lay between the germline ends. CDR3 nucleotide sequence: TGTGCCAGCAGCGCCACGCCACAGTCTTACTACGAGCAGTACTTC. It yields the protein CASSATPQSYYEQYF.

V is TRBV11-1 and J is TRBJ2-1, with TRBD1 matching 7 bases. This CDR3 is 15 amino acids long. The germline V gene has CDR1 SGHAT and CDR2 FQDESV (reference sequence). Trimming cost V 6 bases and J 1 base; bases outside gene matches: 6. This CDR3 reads CASRDTGESYNEQFF. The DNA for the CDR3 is TGTGCCAGCAGAGATACAGGGGAGTCCTACAATGAGCAGTTCTTC.

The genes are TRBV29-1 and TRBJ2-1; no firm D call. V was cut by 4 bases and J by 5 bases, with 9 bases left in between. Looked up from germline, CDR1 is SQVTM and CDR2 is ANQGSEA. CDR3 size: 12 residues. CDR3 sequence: CSVAESHNEQFF. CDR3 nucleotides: TGCAGCGTTGCTGAGAGCCACAATGAGCAGTTCTTC.

This chain's CDR3 is CASRALAGATEQFF. The CDR3 DNA is TGTGCCAGCAGGGCCCTAGCGGGAGCTACTGAGCAGTTCTTC. The rearrangement links TRBV3-1 (or the pseudogene TRBV3-2) to TRBJ2-1, with TRBD2 matching 10 bases. This CDR3 spans 14 amino acids. Trimming removed 6 bases from V and 9 bases from J; junction bases left unmatched: 8. Looked up from germline, CDR1 is LGHDT and CDR2 is YNNKEL (reference sequence).

The CDR3 region is CASSPPRDEQYF. DNA of the CDR3: TGTGCCAGCAGTCCCCCCAGGGACGAGCAGTACTTC. The chain employs TRBV2 and TRBJ2-7; TRBD1 is a possible D gene (5 bases). Germline loops: CDR1 SNHLY, CDR2 FYNNEI. This CDR3 region has 12 residues. The V gene lost 5 bases and the J gene lost 5 bases, with 10 bases spanning the gap.

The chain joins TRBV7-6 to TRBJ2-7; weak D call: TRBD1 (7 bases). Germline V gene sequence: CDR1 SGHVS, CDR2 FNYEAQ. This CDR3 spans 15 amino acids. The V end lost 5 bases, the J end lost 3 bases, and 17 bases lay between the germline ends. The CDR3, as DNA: TGTGCCAGCAGCCAGGGGGGCGTCTTTTTCTACGAGCAGTACTTC. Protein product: CASSQGGVFFYEQYF.

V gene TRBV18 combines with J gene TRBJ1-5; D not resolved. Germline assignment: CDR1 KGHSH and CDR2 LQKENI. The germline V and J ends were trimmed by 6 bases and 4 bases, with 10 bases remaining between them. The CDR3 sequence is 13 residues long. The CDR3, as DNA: TGTGCCAGCTCGGGCACCGAAAATCAGCCCCAGCATTTT. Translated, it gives CASSGTENQPQHF.

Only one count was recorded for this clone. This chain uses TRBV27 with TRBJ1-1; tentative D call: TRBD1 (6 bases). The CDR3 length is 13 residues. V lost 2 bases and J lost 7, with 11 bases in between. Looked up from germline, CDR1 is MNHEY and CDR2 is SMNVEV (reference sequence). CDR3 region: CASSLQGRDEAFF. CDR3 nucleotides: TGTGCCAGCAGTTTACAGGGGAGGGATGAAGCTTTCTTT.

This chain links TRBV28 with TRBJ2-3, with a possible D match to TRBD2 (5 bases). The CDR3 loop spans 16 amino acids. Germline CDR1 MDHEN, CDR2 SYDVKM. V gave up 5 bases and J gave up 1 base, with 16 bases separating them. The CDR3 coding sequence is TGTGCCAGCAGTCCCAGCGGAGCGATGGGCACAGATACGCAGTATTTT. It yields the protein CASSPSGAMGTDTQYF.

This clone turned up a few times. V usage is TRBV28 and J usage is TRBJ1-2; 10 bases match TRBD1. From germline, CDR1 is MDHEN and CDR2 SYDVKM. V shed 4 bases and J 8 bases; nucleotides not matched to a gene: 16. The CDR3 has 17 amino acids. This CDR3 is CASSSRRQGARSLGYTF. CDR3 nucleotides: TGTGCCAGCAGTTCACGTCGACAGGGGGCTAGGAGTTTAGGCTACACCTTC.

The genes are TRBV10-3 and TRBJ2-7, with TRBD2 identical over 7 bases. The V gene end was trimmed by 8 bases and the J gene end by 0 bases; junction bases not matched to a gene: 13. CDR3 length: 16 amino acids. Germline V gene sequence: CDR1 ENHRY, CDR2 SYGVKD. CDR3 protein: CAIGWGGSRNSYEQYF. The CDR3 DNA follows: TGTGCCATCGGGTGGGGCGGGAGTAGGAACTCCTACGAGCAGTACTTC.

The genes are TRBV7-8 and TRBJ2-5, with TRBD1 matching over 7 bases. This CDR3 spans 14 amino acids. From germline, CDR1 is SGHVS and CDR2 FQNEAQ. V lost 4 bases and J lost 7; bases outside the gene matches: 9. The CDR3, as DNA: TGTGCCAGCAGCTCGACAGGGCTTGCAGGGACCCAGTACTTC. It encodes CASSSTGLAGTQYF.

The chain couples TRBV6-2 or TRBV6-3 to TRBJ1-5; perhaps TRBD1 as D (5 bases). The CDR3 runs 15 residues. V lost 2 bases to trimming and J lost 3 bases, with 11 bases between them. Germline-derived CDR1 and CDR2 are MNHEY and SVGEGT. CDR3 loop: CASSYGSGFNQPQHF. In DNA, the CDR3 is TGTGCCAGCAGTTACGGGTCAGGGTTCAATCAGCCCCAGCATTTT.

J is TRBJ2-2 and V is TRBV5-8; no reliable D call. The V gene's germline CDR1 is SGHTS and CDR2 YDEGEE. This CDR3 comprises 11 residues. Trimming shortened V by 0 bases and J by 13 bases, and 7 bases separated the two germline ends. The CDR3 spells CASSLGRGLFF. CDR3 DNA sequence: TGTGCCAGCAGCTTGGGTCGCGGGCTGTTTTTT. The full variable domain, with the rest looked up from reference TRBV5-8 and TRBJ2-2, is EAGVTQSPTHLIKTRGQQATLRCSPISGHTSVYWYQQALGLGLQFLLWYDEGEERNRGNFPPRFSGRQFPNYSSELNVNALELEDSALYLCASSLGRGLFFGEGSRLTVL.